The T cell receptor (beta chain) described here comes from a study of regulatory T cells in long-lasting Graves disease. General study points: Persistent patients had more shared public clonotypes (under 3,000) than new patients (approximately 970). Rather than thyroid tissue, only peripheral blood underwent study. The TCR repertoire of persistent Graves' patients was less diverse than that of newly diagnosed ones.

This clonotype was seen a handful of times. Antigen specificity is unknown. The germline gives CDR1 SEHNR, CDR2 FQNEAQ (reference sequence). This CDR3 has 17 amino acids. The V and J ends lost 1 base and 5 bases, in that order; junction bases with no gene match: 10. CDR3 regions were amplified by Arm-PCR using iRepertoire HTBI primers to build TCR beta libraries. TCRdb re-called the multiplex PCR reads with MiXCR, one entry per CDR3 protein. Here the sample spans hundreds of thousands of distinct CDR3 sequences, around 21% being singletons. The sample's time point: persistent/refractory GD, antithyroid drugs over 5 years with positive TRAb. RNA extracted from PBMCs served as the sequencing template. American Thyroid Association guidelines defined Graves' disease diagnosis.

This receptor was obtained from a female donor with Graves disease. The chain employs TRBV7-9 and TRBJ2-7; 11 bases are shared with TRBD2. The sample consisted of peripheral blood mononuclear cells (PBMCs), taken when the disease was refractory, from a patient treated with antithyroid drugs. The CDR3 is CASSLDLAGGKADEQYF. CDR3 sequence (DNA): TGTGCCAGCAGCTTAGATCTAGCGGGAGGAAAAGCGGACGAGCAGTACTTC. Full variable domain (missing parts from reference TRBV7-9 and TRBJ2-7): DTGVSQNPRHKITKRGQNVTFRCDPISEHNRLYWYRQTLGQGPEFLTYFQNEAQLEKSRLLSDRFSAERPKGSFSTLEIQRTEQGDSAMYLCASSLDLAGGKADEQYFGPGTRLTVT.